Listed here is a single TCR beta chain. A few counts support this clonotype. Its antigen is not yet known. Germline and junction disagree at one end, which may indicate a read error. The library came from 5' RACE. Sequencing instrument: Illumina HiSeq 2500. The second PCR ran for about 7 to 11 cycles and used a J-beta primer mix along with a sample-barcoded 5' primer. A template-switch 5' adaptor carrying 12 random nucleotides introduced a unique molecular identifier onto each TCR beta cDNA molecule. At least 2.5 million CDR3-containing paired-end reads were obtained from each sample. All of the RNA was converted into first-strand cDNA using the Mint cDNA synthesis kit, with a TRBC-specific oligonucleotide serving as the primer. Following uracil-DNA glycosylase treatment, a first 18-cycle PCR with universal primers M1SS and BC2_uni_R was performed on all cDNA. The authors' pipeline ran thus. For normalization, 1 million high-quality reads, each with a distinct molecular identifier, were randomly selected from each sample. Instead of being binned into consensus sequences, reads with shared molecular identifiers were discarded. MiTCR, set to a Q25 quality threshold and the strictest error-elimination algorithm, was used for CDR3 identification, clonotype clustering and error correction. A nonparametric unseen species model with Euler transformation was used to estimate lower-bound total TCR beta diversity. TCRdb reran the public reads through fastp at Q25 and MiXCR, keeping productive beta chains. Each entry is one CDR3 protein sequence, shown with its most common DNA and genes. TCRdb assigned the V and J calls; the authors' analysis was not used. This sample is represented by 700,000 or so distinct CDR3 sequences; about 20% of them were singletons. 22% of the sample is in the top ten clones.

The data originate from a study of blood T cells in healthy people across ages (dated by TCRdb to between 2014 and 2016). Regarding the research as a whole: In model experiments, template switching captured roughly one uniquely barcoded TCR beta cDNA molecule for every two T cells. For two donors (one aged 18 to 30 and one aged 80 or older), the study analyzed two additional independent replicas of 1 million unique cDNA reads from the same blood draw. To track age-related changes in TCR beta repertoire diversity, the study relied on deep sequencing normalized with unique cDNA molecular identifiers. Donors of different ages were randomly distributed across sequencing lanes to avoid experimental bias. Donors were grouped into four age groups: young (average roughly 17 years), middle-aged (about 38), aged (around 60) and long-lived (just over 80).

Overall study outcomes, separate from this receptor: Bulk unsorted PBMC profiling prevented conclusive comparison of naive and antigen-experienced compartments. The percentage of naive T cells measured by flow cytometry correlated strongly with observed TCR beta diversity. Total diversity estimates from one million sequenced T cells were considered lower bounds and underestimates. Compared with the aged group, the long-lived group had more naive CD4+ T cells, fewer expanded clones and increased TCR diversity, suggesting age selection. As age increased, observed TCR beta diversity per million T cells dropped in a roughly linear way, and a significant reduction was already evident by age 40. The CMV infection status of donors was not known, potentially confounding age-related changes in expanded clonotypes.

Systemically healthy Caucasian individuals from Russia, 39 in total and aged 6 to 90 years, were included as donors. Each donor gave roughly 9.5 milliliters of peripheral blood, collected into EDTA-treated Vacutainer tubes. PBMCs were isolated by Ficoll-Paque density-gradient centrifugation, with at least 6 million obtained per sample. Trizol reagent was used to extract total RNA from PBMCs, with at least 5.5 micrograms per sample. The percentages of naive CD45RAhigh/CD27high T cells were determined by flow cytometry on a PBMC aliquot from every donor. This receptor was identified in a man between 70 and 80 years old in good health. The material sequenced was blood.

The sequenced DNA: TGTGCCAGCAGTCAGGGGGCTGACGCTTTCTTT. Its translation is CASSQGADAFF. The chain couples TRBV12-3 or TRBV12-4 to TRBJ1-1, with 8 bases aligning to TRBD1. The cysteine opens and the phenylalanine closes a CDR3 of 11 amino acids. CDR3 DNA only is kept here, 33 bases in frame from base 1.